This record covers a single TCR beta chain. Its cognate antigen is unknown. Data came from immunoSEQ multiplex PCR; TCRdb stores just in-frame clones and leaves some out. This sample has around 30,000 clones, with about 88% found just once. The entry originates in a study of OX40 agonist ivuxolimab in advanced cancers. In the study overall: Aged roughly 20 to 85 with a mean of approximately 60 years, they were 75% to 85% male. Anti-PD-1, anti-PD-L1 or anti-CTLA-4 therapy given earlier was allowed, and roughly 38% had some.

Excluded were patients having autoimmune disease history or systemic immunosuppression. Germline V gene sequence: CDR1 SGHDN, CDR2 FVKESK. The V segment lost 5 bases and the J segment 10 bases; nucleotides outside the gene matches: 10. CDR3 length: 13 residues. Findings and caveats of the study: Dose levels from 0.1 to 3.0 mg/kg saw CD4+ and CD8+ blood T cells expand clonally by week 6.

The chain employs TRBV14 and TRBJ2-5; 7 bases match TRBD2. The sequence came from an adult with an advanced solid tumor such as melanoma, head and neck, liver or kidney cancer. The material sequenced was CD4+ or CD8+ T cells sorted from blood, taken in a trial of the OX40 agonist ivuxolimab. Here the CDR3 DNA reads TGTGCCAGCAGCTGGGACTACTGGAAGATCCAGTACTTC. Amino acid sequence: CASSWDYWKIQYF. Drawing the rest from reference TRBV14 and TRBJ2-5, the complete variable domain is EAGVTQFPSHSVIEKGQTVTLRCDPISGHDNLYWYRRVMGKEIKFLLHFVKESKQDESGMPNNRFLAERTGGTYSTLKVQPAELEDSGVYFCASSWDYWKIQYFGPGTRLLVL.